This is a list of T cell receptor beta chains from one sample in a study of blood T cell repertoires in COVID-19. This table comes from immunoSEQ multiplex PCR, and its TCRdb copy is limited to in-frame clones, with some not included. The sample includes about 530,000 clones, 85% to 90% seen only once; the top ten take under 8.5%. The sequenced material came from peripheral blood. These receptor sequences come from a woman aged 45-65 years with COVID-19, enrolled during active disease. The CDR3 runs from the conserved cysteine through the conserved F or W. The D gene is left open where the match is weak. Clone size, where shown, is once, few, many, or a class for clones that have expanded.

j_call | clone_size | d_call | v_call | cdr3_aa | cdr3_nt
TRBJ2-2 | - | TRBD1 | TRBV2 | CASSKATGDFGTGELFF | TGTGCCAGCAGTAAAGCGACAGGGGACTTCGGCACCGGGGAGCTGTTTTTT
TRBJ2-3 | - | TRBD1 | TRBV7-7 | CASSPRPRGPDTQYF | TGTGCCAGCAGCCCACGGCCCAGGGGGCCAGATACGCAGTATTTT
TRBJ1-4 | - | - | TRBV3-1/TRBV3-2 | CASSQEGPREKLFF | TGTGCCAGCAGCCAAGAGGGGCCTAGGGAAAAACTGTTTTTT
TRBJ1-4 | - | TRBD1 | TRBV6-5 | CATRQGTNEKLFF | TGTGCCACCCGACAGGGGACTAATGAAAAACTGTTTTTT
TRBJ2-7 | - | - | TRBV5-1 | CASSLFGGLSYEQYF | TGCGCCAGCAGCTTATTTGGGGGACTCTCCTACGAGCAGTACTTC
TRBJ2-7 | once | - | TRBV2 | CASSATAAYEQYF | TGTGCCAGCAGTGCGACAGCAGCCTACGAGCAGTACTTC
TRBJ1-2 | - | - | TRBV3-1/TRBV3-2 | CASSQSRDGYTF | TGTGCCAGCAGCCAGTCCCGCGATGGCTACACCTTC
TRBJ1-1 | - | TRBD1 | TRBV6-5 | CASSRSRQGKTEAFF | TGTGCCAGCAGCCGCTCGAGACAGGGCAAAACTGAAGCTTTCTTT
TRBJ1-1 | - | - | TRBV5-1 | CASSLAHQGTEAFF | TGCGCCAGCAGCTTGGCCCACCAGGGCACTGAAGCTTTCTTT
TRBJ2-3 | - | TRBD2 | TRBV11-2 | CASSLGGAGGPSDTQYF | TGTGCCAGCAGCTTAGGCGGAGCGGGGGGCCCCTCAGATACGCAGTATTTT
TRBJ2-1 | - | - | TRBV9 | CASSDQGVQFF | TGTGCCAGCAGCGACCAAGGGGTGCAGTTCTTC
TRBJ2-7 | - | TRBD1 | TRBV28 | CASSASTGGPHEQYF | TGTGCCAGCAGTGCGTCGACAGGGGGTCCCCACGAGCAGTACTTC
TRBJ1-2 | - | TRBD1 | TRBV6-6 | CASSYGAGGYGYTF | TGTGCCAGCAGTTACGGAGCAGGGGGGTATGGCTACACCTTC
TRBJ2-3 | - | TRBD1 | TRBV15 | CATSRDRQWDRGSDTQYF | TGTGCCACCAGCAGAGATAGGCAATGGGACAGGGGGTCAGATACGCAGTATTTT
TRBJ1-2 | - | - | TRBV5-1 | CASRGQIYGYTF | TGCGCCAGCAGAGGACAGATCTATGGCTACACCTTC
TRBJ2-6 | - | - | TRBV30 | CAWSVGGDGGANVLTF | TGTGCCTGGAGTGTAGGAGGGGATGGAGGGGCCAACGTCCTGACTTTC
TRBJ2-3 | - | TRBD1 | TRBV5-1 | CASSPYGQGRSDTQYF | TGCGCCAGCAGCCCTTACGGACAGGGAAGATCCGATACGCAGTATTTT
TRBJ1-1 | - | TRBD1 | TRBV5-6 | CASSPTGGANTEAFF | TGTGCCAGCAGCCCGACAGGGGGCGCGAACACTGAAGCTTTCTTT
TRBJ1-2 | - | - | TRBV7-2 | CASSLVSSVMGRANYGYTF | TGTGCCAGCAGCTTAGTCTCATCTGTAATGGGGAGAGCTAACTATGGCTACACCTTC
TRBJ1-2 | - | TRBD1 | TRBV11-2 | CASSLDRGYGYTF | TGTGCCAGCAGCTTGGACAGGGGTTATGGCTACACCTTC
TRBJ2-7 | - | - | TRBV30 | CACHTGIYEQYF | TGTGCCTGCCATACAGGGATATACGAGCAGTACTTC
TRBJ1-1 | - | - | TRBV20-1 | CSAPLNTEAFF | TGCAGTGCTCCCTTGAACACTGAAGCTTTCTTT
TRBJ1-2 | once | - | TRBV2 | CASRGKTGTLAGYTF | TGTGCCAGCAGGGGAAAAACAGGGACCCTAGCAGGCTACACCTTC
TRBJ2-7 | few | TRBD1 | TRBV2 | CANGLGTGFYEQYF | TGTGCCAACGGTCTGGGGACAGGGTTTTACGAGCAGTACTTC
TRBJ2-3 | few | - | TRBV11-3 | CASSQGEPTDTQYF | TGTGCCAGCAGCCAGGGCGAGCCTACAGATACGCAGTATTTT